A selection of T cell receptor beta chains follows, all from one sample in a study of chemoradiotherapy in HPV16-positive cancers. Clones were sequenced by immunoSEQ multiplex PCR, and TCRdb holds only the in-frame ones, with some missing. The sample comprises 1,500 to 2,000 clones, about 91% of which are singletons, and roughly 7% rests with the top ten. This sample comprised tumor tissue, obtained from a patient who underwent chemoradiotherapy. Receptor source: a human donor with HPV-associated anogenital cancer. Each CDR3 is given with its conserved first and last residue. The order of the fields is J gene, clone size, D gene, V gene, CDR3 protein, CDR3 DNA. A D gene is named only where the DNA matches it firmly. Only some rows state a clone size, as once, few, many or a class for expanded clones.

TRBJ2-1 NA TRBD1 TRBV6-5 CATRDRLYNEQFF TGTGCCACCCGGGACAGGCTGTACAATGAGCAGTTCTTC
TRBJ1-5 NA TRBD1 TRBV19 CASSKQGADSQPQHF TGTGCCAGTAGTAAGCAGGGGGCAGATAGTCAGCCCCAGCATTTT
TRBJ1-1 NA NA TRBV29-1 CSAGRSSGGGEAFF TGCAGCGCAGGAAGATCTTCGGGGGGCGGGGAAGCTTTCTTT
TRBJ2-7 NA TRBD2 TRBV29-1 CSVGLSSYEQYF TGCAGCGTGGGACTATCGTCCTACGAGCAGTACTTC
TRBJ2-5 NA TRBD2 TRBV4-2 CASSLIGGRQETQYF TGTGCCAGCAGCCTCATCGGGGGGAGACAAGAGACCCAGTACTTC
TRBJ1-1 NA TRBD1 TRBV7-2 CASSPRTGPSEAFF TGTGCCAGCAGCCCAAGGACAGGGCCTAGTGAAGCTTTCTTT
TRBJ2-2 few NA TRBV5-1 CASSSAGPETGELFF TGCGCCAGCAGCTCTGCGGGCCCTGAGACCGGGGAGCTGTTTTTT
TRBJ2-1 NA NA TRBV2 CASSVSAHPNYNEQFF TGTGCCAGCAGTGTCAGTGCCCACCCAAACTACAATGAGCAGTTCTTC
TRBJ1-5 NA NA TRBV5-6 CASSSGGIYSNQPQHF TGTGCCAGCAGCTCTGGGGGCATTTATAGCAATCAGCCCCAGCATTTT
TRBJ1-1 NA NA TRBV5-1 CASSLASGDTEAFF TGCGCCAGCAGCTTGGCCTCAGGGGACACTGAAGCTTTCTTT
TRBJ1-6 NA TRBD1 TRBV27 CASSLGTGGRDSPLHF TGTGCCAGCAGTTTGGGGACAGGGGGTAGGGATTCACCCCTCCACTTT
TRBJ1-2 NA NA TRBV5-1 CASSLGQGHGYTF TGCGCCAGCAGCTTAGGCCAGGGACATGGCTACACCTTC
TRBJ1-1 NA NA TRBV11-2 CASTMRWASSTEAFF TGTGCCAGCACCATGAGGTGGGCCAGTAGCACTGAAGCTTTCTTT
TRBJ1-5 NA TRBD1 TRBV5-1 CASSLGGGMEPQHF TGCGCCAGCAGCTTGGGAGGGGGCATGGAGCCCCAGCATTTT
TRBJ2-2 few NA TRBV2 CASSDNPNTGELFF TGTGCCAGCAGTGATAACCCGAACACCGGGGAGCTGTTTTTT
TRBJ1-4 NA NA TRBV4-2 CASSQDGPNRGVEKLFF TGTGCCAGCAGCCAAGATGGGCCCAACCGCGGGGTTGAAAAACTGTTTTTT
TRBJ1-3 NA TRBD1 TRBV28 CASSTGTDLSGNTIYF TGTGCCAGCAGCACCGGGACAGACCTCTCTGGAAACACCATATATTTT
TRBJ2-5 NA TRBD1 TRBV7-9 CASSLPDRPTETQYF TGTGCCAGCAGCCTACCGGACAGGCCCACGGAGACCCAGTACTTC
TRBJ2-5 NA TRBD1 TRBV7-7 CASSSGQDQETQYF TGTGCTAGCAGCTCCGGACAGGACCAAGAGACCCAGTACTTC
TRBJ2-2 NA NA TRBV7-9 CASSFLEGGELFF TGTGCCAGCAGCTTTTTGGAGGGCGGGGAGCTGTTTTTT
TRBJ1-4 NA TRBD1 TRBV28 CASSPPQGAGEKLFF TGTGCCAGCAGCCCACCACAGGGGGCTGGAGAAAAACTGTTTTTT
TRBJ1-1 NA TRBD1 TRBV27 CASSLAPGQMNTEAFF TGTGCCAGCAGTTTAGCTCCGGGACAGATGAACACTGAAGCTTTCTTT
TRBJ1-2 NA NA TRBV11-1 CASSYRSGNYGYTF TGTGCCAGCAGCTACCGGAGTGGCAACTATGGCTACACCTTC
TRBJ2-2 NA NA TRBV19 CASSTTPGVNTGELFF TGTGCCAGTAGTACCACACCGGGGGTGAACACCGGGGAGCTGTTTTTT
TRBJ2-6 NA NA TRBV6-1 CASQQGSGANVLTF TGTGCCAGTCAACAGGGCTCTGGGGCCAACGTCCTGACTTTC
TRBJ2-3 NA NA TRBV27 CASSQMFVTDTQYF TGTGCCAGCAGTCAGATGTTCGTCACAGATACGCAGTATTTT
TRBJ2-4 NA TRBD2 TRBV15 CATSSESSGGSAKNIQYF TGTGCCACCAGCAGTGAAAGTAGCGGGGGGTCGGCCAAAAACATTCAGTACTTC
TRBJ2-5 NA TRBD1 TRBV5-8 CASSTGQGSGETQYF TGTGCCAGCTCCACGGGACAGGGGTCGGGCGAGACCCAGTACTTC
TRBJ1-2 NA NA TRBV7-9 CASSLKGASKYGYTF TGTGCCAGCAGCTTAAAGGGAGCTTCCAAATATGGCTACACCTTC
TRBJ1-1 NA NA TRBV2 CASSRDGYTEAFF TGTGCCAGCAGTCGGGACGGATACACTGAAGCTTTCTTT
TRBJ1-2 NA NA TRBV6-4 CASSDTLKGGYTF TGTGCCAGCAGTGACACACTTAAGGGAGGCTACACCTTC
TRBJ2-1 NA NA TRBV5-4 CASLGPMPNNEQFF TGTGCCAGTTTGGGACCCATGCCTAACAATGAGCAGTTCTTC
TRBJ1-3 NA NA TRBV18 CASSLNTGIGNTIYF TGTGCCAGCTCCCTAAATACAGGGATCGGAAACACCATATATTTT
TRBJ1-3 NA TRBD1 TRBV7-9 CASSGTGGLGNTIYF TGTGCCAGCAGCGGGACAGGGGGTCTTGGAAACACCATATATTTT
TRBJ1-2 NA NA TRBV5-6 CASSLDRWAGGYTF TGTGCCAGCAGCCTAGACAGATGGGCCGGTGGCTACACCTTC
TRBJ1-2 few TRBD1 TRBV5-1 CASSSKQGNYGYTF TGCGCCAGCAGCTCTAAACAGGGGAACTATGGCTACACCTTC